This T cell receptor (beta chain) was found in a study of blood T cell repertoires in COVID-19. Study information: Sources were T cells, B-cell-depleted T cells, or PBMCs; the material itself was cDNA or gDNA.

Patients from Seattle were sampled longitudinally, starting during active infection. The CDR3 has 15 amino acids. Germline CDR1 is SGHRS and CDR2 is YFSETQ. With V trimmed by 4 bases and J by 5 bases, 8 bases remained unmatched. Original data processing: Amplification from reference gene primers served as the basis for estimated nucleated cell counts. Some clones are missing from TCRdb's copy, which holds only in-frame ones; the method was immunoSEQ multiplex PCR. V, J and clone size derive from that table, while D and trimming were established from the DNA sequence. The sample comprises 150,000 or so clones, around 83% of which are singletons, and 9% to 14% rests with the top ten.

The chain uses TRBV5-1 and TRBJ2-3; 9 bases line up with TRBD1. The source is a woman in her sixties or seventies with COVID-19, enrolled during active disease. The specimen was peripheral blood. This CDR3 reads CASSPTTGGRDTQYF. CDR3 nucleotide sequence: TGCGCCAGCAGCCCTACAACAGGGGGCAGAGATACGCAGTATTTT.